The text below deals with one T cell receptor (beta chain). Assay: immunoSEQ multiplex PCR; the TCRdb copy retains only in-frame clones and omits some. Of tens of thousands of clones in the sample, about 85% were seen once. This record belongs to a study of OX40 agonist ivuxolimab in advanced cancers. Turning to the study itself: Participants averaged approximately 60 years of age (range roughly 20 to 90) and were 75% to 90% male.

The material was CD4+ or CD8+ T cells sorted from blood, obtained in a trial of the OX40 agonist ivuxolimab. This clonotype was obtained from an adult with an advanced solid tumor such as melanoma, head and neck, liver or kidney cancer.

CDR3: CATSPGTGGVYEQYF. DNA for the CDR3: TGTGCCACCTCCCCCGGGACAGGGGGCGTCTACGAGCAGTACTTC. V is TRBV19 and J is TRBJ2-7; TRBD1 matches 12 bases. The CDR3 extends over 15 amino acids. The V gene end was trimmed by 10 bases and the J gene end by 3 bases; junction bases not matched to a gene: 10. Germline CDR1 is LNHDA and CDR2 is SQIVND (reference sequence).